These 14 T cell receptor beta chains originate from one sample sequenced in a study of metastatic and nonmetastatic thyroid tumors. TCRdb reanalyzed the PCR reads via MiXCR. The sample has approximately 12,000 clones; around a third are singletons. Before thyroid surgery, none of the patients had received any treatment. The material sequenced was tumor tissue. These receptors were taken from a male donor with papillary thyroid cancer or a benign thyroid nodule (not recorded which). Some clones in this sample may be carry-over from other donors' samples.

This clone was observed a few times. This chain joins TRBV5-1 and TRBJ2-6; tentatively, D is TRBD2 (5 bases). Germline CDR1 and CDR2: SGHRS and YFSETQ. Trimming cost V 0 bases and J 8 bases, with 12 bases left between them. The CDR3 is 15 residues long. As DNA, the CDR3 is TGCGCCAGCAGCTTGGGTGACTACAGCACCAACGTCCTGACTTTC. Protein: CASSLGDYSTNVLTF.

The chain recombines TRBV28 with TRBJ1-4; D is perhaps TRBD1 (5 bases). V was clipped by 6 bases and J by 8 bases, with 19 bases between them. This CDR3 has 15 amino acids. CDR1 is MDHEN and CDR2 is SYDVKM in the germline V gene. As DNA, the CDR3 is TGTGCCAGCAGGCCGCCCGGCCAGGGCGGGGAAAAACTGTTTTTT. Its protein is CASRPPGQGGEKLFF.

This clone was recorded a few times. The rearrangement links TRBV6-6 to TRBJ2-7, with a weak D call TRBD1 (5 bases). Germline CDR1 and CDR2: MNHNY and SVGAGI (reference sequence). V was trimmed by 2 bases and J by 4 bases, leaving 21 bases between them. This CDR3 region has 17 residues. This CDR3 reads CASSYRGPWESVYEQYV. CDR3 in DNA: TGTGCCAGCAGTTACAGGGGTCCCTGGGAATCAGTTTACGAGCAGTACGTC.

This clone was counted a few times. V is TRBV6-5 and J is TRBJ2-7; TRBD1 might be the D (6 bases). V lost 0 bases and J 7 bases, leaving 16 bases between the germline ends. The CDR3 extends over 15 amino acids. The germline gives CDR1 MNHEY, CDR2 SVGAGI. The chain's CDR3 is CASSYSVGGSGEQYV. DNA for the CDR3: TGTGCCAGCAGTTACTCGGTTGGGGGCTCGGGGGAGCAGTACGTC.

This clone is medium-sized. The CDR3 DNA reads as TGTGCCAGCAGTTTTAAGGTTGGAGGGATAAACTATGGCTACACCTTC. Translated, it gives CASSFKVGGINYGYTF. The genes are TRBV27 and TRBJ1-2; D is uncertain. The CDR3 loop spans 16 amino acids. Trimming removed 3 bases at V and 2 bases at J, with 16 bases between. Germline V gene data show CDR1 as MNHEY and CDR2 as SMNVEV (reference sequence).

This clone has a handful of counts. The chain is built from TRBV5-1 and TRBJ1-2; 8 nucleotides align to TRBD1. Losses at the gene ends were 4 bases for V and 5 bases for J; bases not matched to a gene: 10. From germline, CDR1 is SGHRS and CDR2 YFSETQ. The length of the CDR3 is 15 residues. DNA of the CDR3: TGCGCCAGCAGCCGAGGACAGGGAAAGGGGTATGGCTACACCTTC. This encodes CASSRGQGKGYGYTF.

This clone showed up just a few times. The rearrangement joins TRBV10-3 to TRBJ1-2; possibly TRBD1 for D (6 bases). The germline CDR1 and CDR2 sequences are ENHRY and SYGVKD. CDR3 length equals 15 residues. Between the trimmed V and J ends, which lost 5 bases and 6 bases, there was a span of 19 bases. Here the CDR3 DNA reads TGTGCCATCAGTCCCGCGGGGGGCCTGGTAGATGGCTACACCTTC. It codes for CAISPAGGLVDGYTF.

V gene TRBV19 combines with J gene TRBJ2-7; 8 nucleotides line up with TRBD2. Unmatched junction bases numbered 5, after V lost 5 bases and J lost 2 bases. The germline V gene encodes CDR1 LNHDA and CDR2 SQIVND (reference sequence). The CDR3 contains 14 residues. CDR3 protein: CASSPREGPYEQYF. The CDR3 nucleotides are TGTGCCAGTAGTCCCCGGGAGGGACCCTACGAGCAGTACTTC.

To note about this clone: An end of the junction does not agree with germline; a read error may underlie this. The chain recombines TRBV5-1 with TRBJ2-7; D not certain. This CDR3 has 16 amino acids. Germline loops: CDR1 SGHRS, CDR2 YFSETQ. The CDR3 bases are TGCTCCAGCAGCTTGAAAGGTACAGTGTGGTCCTACGAGCAGTACTTC. It is translated as CSSSLKGTVWSYEQYF.

This chain uses TRBV7-9 with TRBJ2-5; TRBD2 aligns across 11 bases. The CDR3 is made up of 15 amino acids. Germline loops: CDR1 SEHNR, CDR2 FQNEAQ (reference sequence). Losses at the gene ends were 6 bases for V and 5 bases for J; bases not matched to a gene: 8. CDR3 nucleotides: TGTGCCAGCAGTCTCGGACTAGCGGGCTGTGAGACCCAGTACTTC. Amino acid sequence: CASSLGLAGCETQYF.

This clone was seen a handful of times. This chain joins TRBV6-6 and TRBJ2-5, with D maybe TRBD2 (6 bases). V lost 0 bases, J lost 2 bases, and 10 bases lay in between. This CDR3 is built from 15 residues. Germline V CDR1 and CDR2: MNHNY, SVGAGI (reference sequence). CDR3 loop: CASSYSGGKQETQYF. CDR3 coding DNA: TGTGCCAGCAGTTACTCGGGGGGAAAGCAAGAGACCCAGTACTTC.

The chain has TRBV13 and TRBJ2-3, with a tentative D call TRBD2 (5 bases). The CDR3 runs to 15 residues. The germline CDR1 and CDR2 sequences are PRHDT and FYEKMQ (reference sequence). Deletions cut 5 bases from V and 0 bases from J, with 12 bases between. The CDR3 DNA reads TGTGCCAGCAGCCTGCCGGGCGGGAGCACAGATACGCAGTATTTT. It codes for CASSLPGGSTDTQYF.

V gene TRBV28 combines with J gene TRBJ2-7; TRBD2 is a possible D gene (5 bases). V dropped 6 bases and J dropped 6 bases, with 15 bases sitting between them. Germline CDR1 and CDR2: MDHEN and SYDVKM. CDR3 length: 13 residues. The CDR3 loop is CASSRGLPAEQYF. The CDR3 nucleotides read TGTGCCAGCAGCCGAGGACTGCCCGCCGAGCAGTACTTC.

This clone was seen more than once but under ten times. The chain joins TRBV27 to TRBJ2-7; 8 bases are shared with TRBD1. Germline CDR1 and CDR2: MNHEY and SMNVEV (reference sequence). The CDR3 is 14 amino acids. V shed 6 bases and J 0 bases; nucleotides not matched to a gene: 4. The CDR3 is CASRGQALSYEQYF. CDR3 sequence (DNA): TGTGCCAGCAGGGGACAGGCCCTCTCCTACGAGCAGTACTTC.